This T cell receptor (beta chain) was sequenced during a study of Ad26.COV2.S vaccination and SARS-CoV-2 variants. Study-wide results and limits: Placebo recipients and vaccine recipients were similar in non-spike TCR breadth. Considerable breadth of spike-specific CD8+ and CD4+ T cell responses has reportedly been documented following vaccination.

Looked up from germline, CDR1 is SNHLY and CDR2 is FYNNEI. This CDR3 spans 14 amino acids. V lost 3 bases and J 8 bases, leaving 13 bases between the germline ends. Regarding this clone: Its antigen remains unknown.

Some clones are missing from TCRdb's copy, which holds only in-frame ones; the method was immunoSEQ multiplex PCR. This table holds about half a million clones, about 88% found once. Treatment in this sample: some 20 received Ad26.COV2.S at low or high dose, single or two shots; about 5 received placebo; per-sample allocation not given. On day 63 after the first injection, vaccine and placebo recipients gave samples. Donation came from an adult in Boston who was aged 18-55 years. The specimen comprised peripheral blood, sampled in a trial of Ad26.COV2.S vaccine versus placebo. This receptor was obtained from a person between 18 and 59 years old who received the Ad26.COV2.S COVID-19 vaccine or a placebo. The chain uses TRBV2 and TRBJ1-4; D gene unclear. CDR3 protein: CASSEWRAGEKLFF. In DNA form, the CDR3 reads TGTGCCAGCAGTGAGTGGAGGGCTGGCGAAAAACTGTTTTTT.